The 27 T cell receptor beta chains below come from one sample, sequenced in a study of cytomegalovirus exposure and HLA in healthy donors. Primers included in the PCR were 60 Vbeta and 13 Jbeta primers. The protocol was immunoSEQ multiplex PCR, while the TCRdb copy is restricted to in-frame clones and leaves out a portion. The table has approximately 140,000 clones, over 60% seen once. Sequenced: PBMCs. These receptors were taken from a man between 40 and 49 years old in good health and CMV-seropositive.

CDR3 nucleotide sequence: TGTGCCAGCAGTCGACTGACAGGTGATGCTTTCTTT. Translated: CASSRLTGDAFF. The chain combines TRBV27 with TRBJ1-1, with D perhaps TRBD1 (6 bases). The germline V gene encodes CDR1 MNHEY and CDR2 SMNVEV (reference sequence). V dropped 5 bases and J dropped 11 bases, with 15 bases sitting between them. CDR3 length equals 12 residues.

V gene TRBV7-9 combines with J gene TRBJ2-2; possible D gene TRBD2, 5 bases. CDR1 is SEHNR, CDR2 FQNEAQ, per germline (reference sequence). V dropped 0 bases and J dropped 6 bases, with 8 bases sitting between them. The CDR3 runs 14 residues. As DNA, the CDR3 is TGTGCCAGCAGCTTAGCGCCGAGGGCCGGGGAGCTGTTTTTT. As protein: CASSLAPRAGELFF.

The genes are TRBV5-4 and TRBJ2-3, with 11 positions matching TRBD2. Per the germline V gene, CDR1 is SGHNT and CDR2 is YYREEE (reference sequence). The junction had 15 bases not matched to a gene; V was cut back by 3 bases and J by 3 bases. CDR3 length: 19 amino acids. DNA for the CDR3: TGTGCCAGCAGCTCCCGGGTGGTAGCGGGAGGGCGGGCTACAGATACGCAGTATTTT. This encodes CASSSRVVAGGRATDTQYF.

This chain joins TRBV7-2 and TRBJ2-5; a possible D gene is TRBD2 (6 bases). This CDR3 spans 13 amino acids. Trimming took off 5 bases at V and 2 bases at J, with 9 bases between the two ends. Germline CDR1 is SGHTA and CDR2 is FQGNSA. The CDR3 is CASSGTLQETQYF. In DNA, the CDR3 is TGTGCCAGCAGCGGGACTCTACAAGAGACCCAGTACTTC.

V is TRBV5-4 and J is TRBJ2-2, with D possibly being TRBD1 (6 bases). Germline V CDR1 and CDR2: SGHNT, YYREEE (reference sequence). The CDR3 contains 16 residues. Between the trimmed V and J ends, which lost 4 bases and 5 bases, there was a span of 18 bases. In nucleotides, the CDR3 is TGTGCCAGCAGCGCTGACAGGTATCCACGGACCGGGGAGCTGTTTTTT. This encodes CASSADRYPRTGELFF.

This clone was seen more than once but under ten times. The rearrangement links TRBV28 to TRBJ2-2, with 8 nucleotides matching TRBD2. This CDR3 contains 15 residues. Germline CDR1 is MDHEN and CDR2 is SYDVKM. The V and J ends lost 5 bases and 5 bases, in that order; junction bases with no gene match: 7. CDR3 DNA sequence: TGTGCCAGCAGTGGACCGGGACTAGGTACCGGGGAGCTGTTTTTT. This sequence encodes CASSGPGLGTGELFF.

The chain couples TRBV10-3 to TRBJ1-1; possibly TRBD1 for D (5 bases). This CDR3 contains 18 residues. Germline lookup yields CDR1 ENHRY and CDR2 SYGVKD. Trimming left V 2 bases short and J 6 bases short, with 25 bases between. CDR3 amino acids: CAISETLLRAGPTAEAFF. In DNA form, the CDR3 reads TGTGCCATCAGTGAGACATTACTACGTGCGGGACCTACCGCTGAAGCTTTCTTT.

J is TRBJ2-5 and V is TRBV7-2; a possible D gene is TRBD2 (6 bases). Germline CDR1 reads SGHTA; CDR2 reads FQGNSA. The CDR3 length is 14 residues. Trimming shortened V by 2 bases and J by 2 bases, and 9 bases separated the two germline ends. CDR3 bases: TGTGCCAGCAGCTTACTAGCGATTCAAGAGACCCAGTACTTC. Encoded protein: CASSLLAIQETQYF. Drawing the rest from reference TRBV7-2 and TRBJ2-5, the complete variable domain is GAGVSQSPSNKVTEKGKDVELRCDPISGHTALYWYRQSLGQGLEFLIYFQGNSAPDKSGLPSDRFSAERTGGSVSTLTIQRTQQEDSAVYLCASSLLAIQETQYFGPGTRLLVL.

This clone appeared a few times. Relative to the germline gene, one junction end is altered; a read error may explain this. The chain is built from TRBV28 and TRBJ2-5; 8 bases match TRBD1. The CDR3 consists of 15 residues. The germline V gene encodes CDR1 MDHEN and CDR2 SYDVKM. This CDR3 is CATSGQGGGQETQYF. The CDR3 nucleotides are TGTGCCACCTCTGGACAGGGAGGTGGACAAGAAACCCAGTACTTC.

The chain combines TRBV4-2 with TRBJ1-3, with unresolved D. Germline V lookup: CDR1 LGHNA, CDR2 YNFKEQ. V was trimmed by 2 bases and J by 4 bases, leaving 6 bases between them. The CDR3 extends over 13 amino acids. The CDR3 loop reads CASSQPTGNTIYF. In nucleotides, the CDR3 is TGTGCCAGCAGCCAACCTACGGGAAACACCATATATTTT.

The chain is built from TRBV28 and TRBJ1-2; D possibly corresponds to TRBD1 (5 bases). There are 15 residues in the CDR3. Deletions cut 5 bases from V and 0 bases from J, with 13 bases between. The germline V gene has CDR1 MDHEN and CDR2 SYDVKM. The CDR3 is CASSKNRFSNYGYTF. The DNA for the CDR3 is TGTGCCAGCAGTAAGAACAGGTTTTCTAACTATGGCTACACCTTC.

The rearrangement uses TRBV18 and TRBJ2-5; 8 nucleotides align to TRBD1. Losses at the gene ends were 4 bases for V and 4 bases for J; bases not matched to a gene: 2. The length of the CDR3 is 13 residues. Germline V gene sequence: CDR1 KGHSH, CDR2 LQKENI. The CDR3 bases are TGTGCCAGCTCACAAGACAGGGGAGAGACCCAGTACTTC. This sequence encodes CASSQDRGETQYF.

The DNA for the CDR3 is TGTGCCTGGCAAAGACAGAGCGAAAAACTGTTTTTT. Protein: CAWQRQSEKLFF. The gene calls are TRBV30 and TRBJ1-4, with D tentatively TRBD1 (5 bases). This CDR3 has 12 amino acids. Between the trimmed V and J ends, which lost 5 bases and 8 bases, there was a span of 12 bases. Germline CDR1 is GTSNPN and CDR2 is SVGIG (reference sequence).

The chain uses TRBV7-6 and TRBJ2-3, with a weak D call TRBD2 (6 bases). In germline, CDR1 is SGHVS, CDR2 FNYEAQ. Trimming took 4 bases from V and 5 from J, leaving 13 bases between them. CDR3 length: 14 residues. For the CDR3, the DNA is TGTGCCAGCAGCTCAACAGGAGGGCAAGATACGCAGTATTTT. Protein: CASSSTGGQDTQYF. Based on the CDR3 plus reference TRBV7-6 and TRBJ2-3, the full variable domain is GAGVSQSPRYKVTKRGQDVALRCDPISGHVSLYWYRQALGQGPEFLTYFNYEAQQDKSGLPNDRFSAERPEGSISTLTIQRTEQRDSAMYRCASSSTGGQDTQYFGPGTRLTVL.

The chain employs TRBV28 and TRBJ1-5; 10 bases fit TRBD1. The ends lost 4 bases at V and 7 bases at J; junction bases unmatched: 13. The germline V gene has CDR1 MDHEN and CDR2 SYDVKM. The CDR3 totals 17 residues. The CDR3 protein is CASSSSGTGAGMQPQHF. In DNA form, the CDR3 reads TGTGCCAGCAGTTCCTCCGGGACAGGGGCGGGTATGCAGCCCCAGCATTTT.

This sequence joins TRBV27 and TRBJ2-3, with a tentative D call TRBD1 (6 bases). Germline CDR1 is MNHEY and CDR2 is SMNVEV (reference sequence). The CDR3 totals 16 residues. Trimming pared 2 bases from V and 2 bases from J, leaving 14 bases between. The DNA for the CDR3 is TGTGCCAGCAGTTTAAAATCAGGGGTTCTCACAGATACGCAGTATTTT. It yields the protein CASSLKSGVLTDTQYF.

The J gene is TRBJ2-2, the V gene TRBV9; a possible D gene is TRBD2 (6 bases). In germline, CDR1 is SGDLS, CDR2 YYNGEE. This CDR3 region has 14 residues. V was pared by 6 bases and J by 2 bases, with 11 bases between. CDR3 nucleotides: TGTGCCAGCACTAGGGCGGGAAACACCGGGGAGCTGTTTTTT. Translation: CASTRAGNTGELFF.

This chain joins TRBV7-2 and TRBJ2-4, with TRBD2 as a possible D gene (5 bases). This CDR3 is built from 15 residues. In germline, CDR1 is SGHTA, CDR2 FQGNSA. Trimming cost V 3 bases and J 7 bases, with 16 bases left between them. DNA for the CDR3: TGTGCCAGCAGCTTCGAGGGAGTACAGCGGAACATTCAGTACTTC. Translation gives CASSFEGVQRNIQYF.

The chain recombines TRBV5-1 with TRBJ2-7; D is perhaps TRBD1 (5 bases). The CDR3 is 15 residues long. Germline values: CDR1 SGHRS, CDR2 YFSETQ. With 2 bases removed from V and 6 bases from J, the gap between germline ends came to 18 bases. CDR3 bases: TGCGCCAGCAGCTTCGTGTTAGGGGAATCGAGCGAGCAGTACTTC. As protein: CASSFVLGESSEQYF.

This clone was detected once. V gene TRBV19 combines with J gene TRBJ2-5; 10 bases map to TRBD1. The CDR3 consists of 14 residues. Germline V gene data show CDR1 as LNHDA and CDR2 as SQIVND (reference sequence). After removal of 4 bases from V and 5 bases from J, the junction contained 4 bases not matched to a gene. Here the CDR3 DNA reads TGTGCCAGTAGTACCAGACAGGGGGCGGAGACCCAGTACTTC. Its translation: CASSTRQGAETQYF.

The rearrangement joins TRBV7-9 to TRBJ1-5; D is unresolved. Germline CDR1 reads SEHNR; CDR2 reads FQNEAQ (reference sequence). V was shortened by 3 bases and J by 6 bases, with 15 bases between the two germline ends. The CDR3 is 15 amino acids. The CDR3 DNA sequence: TGTGCCAGCAGCTTGGGCCCATCGGCGAGTCAGCCCCAGCATTTT. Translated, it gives CASSLGPSASQPQHF.

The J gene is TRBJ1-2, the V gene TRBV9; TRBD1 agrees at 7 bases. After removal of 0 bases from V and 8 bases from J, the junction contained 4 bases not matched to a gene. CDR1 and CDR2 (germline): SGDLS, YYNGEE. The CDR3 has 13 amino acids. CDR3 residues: CASSVAGGGGYTF. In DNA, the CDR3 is TGTGCCAGCAGCGTAGCAGGGGGAGGAGGCTACACCTTC.

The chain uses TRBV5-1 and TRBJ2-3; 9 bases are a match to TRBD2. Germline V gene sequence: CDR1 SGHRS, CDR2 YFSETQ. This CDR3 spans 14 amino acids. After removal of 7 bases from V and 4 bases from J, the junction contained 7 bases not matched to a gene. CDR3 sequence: CASAAGGSPDTQYF. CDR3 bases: TGCGCCAGCGCGGCGGGAGGGTCCCCAGATACGCAGTATTTT.

In nucleotides, the CDR3 is TGTGCCACCAGCAGAGATCTGGGCACCTACGAGCAGTACTTC. This encodes CATSRDLGTYEQYF. The chain combines TRBV15 with TRBJ2-7; no firm D call. The V gene lost 0 bases and the J gene lost 2 bases, with 8 bases spanning the gap. The CDR3 consists of 14 residues. CDR1 LNHNV and CDR2 YYDKDF come from the germline V gene (reference sequence).

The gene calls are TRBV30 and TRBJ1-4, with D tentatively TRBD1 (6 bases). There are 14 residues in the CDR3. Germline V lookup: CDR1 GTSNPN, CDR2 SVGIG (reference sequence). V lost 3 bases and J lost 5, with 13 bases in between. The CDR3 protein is CAWSPTGDNEKLFF. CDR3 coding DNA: TGTGCCTGGAGCCCGACAGGCGACAATGAAAAACTGTTTTTT.

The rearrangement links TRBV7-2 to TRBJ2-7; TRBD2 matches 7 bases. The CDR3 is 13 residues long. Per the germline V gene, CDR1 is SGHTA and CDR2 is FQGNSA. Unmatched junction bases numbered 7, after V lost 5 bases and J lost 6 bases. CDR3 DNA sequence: TGTGCCAGCAGCCAAAGCGGGGCCGCCGAGCAGTACTTC. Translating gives CASSQSGAAEQYF. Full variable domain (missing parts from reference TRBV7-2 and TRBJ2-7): GAGVSQSPSNKVTEKGKDVELRCDPISGHTALYWYRQSLGQGLEFLIYFQGNSAPDKSGLPSDRFSAERTGGSVSTLTIQRTQQEDSAVYLCASSQSGAAEQYFGPGTRLTVT.

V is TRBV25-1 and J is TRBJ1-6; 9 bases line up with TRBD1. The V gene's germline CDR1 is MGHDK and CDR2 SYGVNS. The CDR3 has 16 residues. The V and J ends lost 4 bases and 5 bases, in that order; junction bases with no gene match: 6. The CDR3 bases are TGTGCCAGCAGTGGGGGACAGGGTTCCAATAATTCACCCCTCCACTTT. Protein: CASSGGQGSNNSPLHF.